The 31 T cell receptor beta chains below were found in one sample sequenced in a study of blood T cell repertoires in COVID-19. Here immunoSEQ multiplex PCR was the method, and the copy in TCRdb shows in-frame clones only, minus some. The sample holds 20,000 to 30,000 clones, around four fifths seen once. Material for sequencing was peripheral blood. All receptors come from a human donor in a cohort sampled during active COVID-19.

This sequence joins TRBV12-5 and TRBJ1-1; tentative D call: TRBD1 (6 bases). The V end lost 6 bases, the J end lost 5 bases, and 19 bases lay between the germline ends. In germline, CDR1 is LGHNT, CDR2 FRNRAP. The CDR3 loop spans 15 amino acids. The CDR3 loop is CASGGREGGVTEAFF. The CDR3 DNA is TGTGCTAGTGGCGGCCGTGAAGGGGGGGTAACTGAAGCTTTCTTT.

This clone was counted only a few times. The V call is TRBV7-3, the J call TRBJ2-7; 8 bases map to TRBD2. Per the germline V gene, CDR1 is SGHTA and CDR2 is FQGTGA. With 5 bases clipped from V and 4 bases from J, the junction kept 4 bases outside the gene matches. The CDR3 consists of 13 residues. The CDR3 spells CASSPPGGYEQYF. The CDR3 DNA sequence: TGTGCCAGCAGCCCCCCGGGAGGGTACGAGCAGTACTTC.

The chain has TRBV27 and TRBJ2-7; D ambiguous. In germline, CDR1 is MNHEY, CDR2 SMNVEV (reference sequence). Trimming cost V 4 bases and J 4 bases, with 8 bases left between them. The CDR3 runs to 12 residues. CDR3 sequence (DNA): TGTGCCAGCAGTTCCTCCCTTTACGAGCAGTACTTC. Amino acid sequence: CASSSSLYEQYF.

In nucleotides, the CDR3 is TGTGCCAGCAGCTTCAGTGACACTGAAGCTTTCTTT. It yields the protein CASSFSDTEAFF. V and J are TRBV5-6 and TRBJ1-1, with D uncertain. The CDR3 extends over 12 amino acids. Germline CDR1 reads SGHDT; CDR2 reads YYEEEE. Between the trimmed V and J ends, which lost 2 bases and 3 bases, there was a span of 5 bases.

The chain couples TRBV18 to TRBJ1-3, with TRBD1 identical over 7 bases. Unmatched junction bases numbered 4, after V lost 3 bases and J lost 2 bases. There are 15 residues in the CDR3. Per the germline V gene, CDR1 is KGHSH and CDR2 is LQKENI. The CDR3 loop is CASSPGTAAGNTIYF. The CDR3 coding sequence is TGTGCCAGCTCACCTGGGACAGCGGCTGGAAACACCATATATTTT.

The gene calls are TRBV29-1 and TRBJ2-7; a weak D match, TRBD2 (5 bases). The germline V gene has CDR1 SQVTM and CDR2 ANQGSEA. V was shortened by 7 bases and J by 6 bases, with 16 bases between the two germline ends. The length of the CDR3 is 12 residues. The CDR3 here is CSAAGRLSEQYF. For the CDR3, the DNA is TGCAGCGCTGCGGGTAGGTTGTCCGAGCAGTACTTC.

The V gene is TRBV23-1, the J gene TRBJ1-5, with 8 bases lining up with TRBD1. TRBV23-1 is an open reading frame whose function is uncertain. The CDR3 has 15 amino acids. V was clipped by 8 bases and J by 2 bases; unmatched bases: 8. The CDR3 loop is CASALGQGGNQPQHF. DNA for the CDR3: TGCGCCAGCGCTCTCGGACAGGGCGGCAATCAGCCCCAGCATTTT.

Concerning this clone itself: A read error may account for a junction end that differs from germline. V and J are TRBV18 and TRBJ2-2; 8 bases line up with TRBD2. In germline, CDR1 is KGHSH, CDR2 LQKENI. The CDR3 runs to 17 residues. The CDR3 spells CATSPQAGVRWAGELFF. CDR3 nucleotides: TGTGCCACCTCACCACAAGCGGGAGTACGGTGGGCCGGGGAGCTGTTTTTT.

The chain recombines TRBV7-9 with TRBJ2-7; 7 bases are shared with TRBD2. CDR3 length: 14 amino acids. Trimming at V came to 1 base and at J to 4 bases, leaving 4 bases not matched to a gene. From germline, CDR1 is SEHNR and CDR2 FQNEAQ (reference sequence). CDR3 amino acids: CASSLGSSGYEQYF. CDR3 bases: TGTGCCAGCAGCTTAGGGTCTAGCGGATACGAGCAGTACTTC. The whole variable domain, filled in from reference TRBV7-9 and TRBJ2-7, reads DTGVSQNPRHKITKRGQNVTFRCDPISEHNRLYWYRQTLGQGPEFLTYFQNEAQLEKSRLLSDRFSAERPKGSFSTLEIQRTEQGDSAMYLCASSLGSSGYEQYFGPGTRLTVT.

The chain has TRBV7-9 and TRBJ2-7, with D tentatively TRBD1 (5 bases). Germline loops: CDR1 SEHNR, CDR2 FQNEAQ (reference sequence). This CDR3 contains 12 residues. Trimming left V 2 bases short and J 7 bases short, with 9 bases between. The CDR3 nucleotides are TGTGCCAGCAGCTTAAGGGGCTGGGAGCAGTACTTC. This codes for CASSLRGWEQYF. Full variable domain (outside the CDR3, taken from reference TRBV7-9 and TRBJ2-7): DTGVSQNPRHKITKRGQNVTFRCDPISEHNRLYWYRQTLGQGPEFLTYFQNEAQLEKSRLLSDRFSAERPKGSFSTLEIQRTEQGDSAMYLCASSLRGWEQYFGPGTRLTVT.

This clone showed up just once. The rearrangement uses TRBV7-3 and TRBJ2-2; possible D gene TRBD1, 5 bases. CDR3 length: 16 residues. Germline CDR1 and CDR2: SGHTA and FQGTGA. Between the trimmed V and J ends, which lost 10 bases and 8 bases, there was a span of 26 bases. The CDR3 region has the DNA TGTGCCACCGCCCCCAGGGTACCCGCCCCTGAGGGGGAGCTGTTTTTT. Its translation is CATAPRVPAPEGELFF.

The gene calls are TRBV28 and TRBJ1-6; D is undetermined. This CDR3 spans 11 amino acids. Per germline, CDR1 MDHEN and CDR2 SYDVKM. V was cut by 6 bases and J by 6 bases, with 3 bases left in between. The CDR3 sequence is CASSINSPLHF. Written as DNA, the CDR3 is TGTGCCAGCAGCATTAATTCACCCCTCCACTTT.

The chain uses TRBV19 and TRBJ2-3; 7 bases agree with TRBD1. J gave up 4 bases and V 8 bases, and 12 bases lay outside the gene matches. The CDR3 totals 15 residues. The germline V gene encodes CDR1 LNHDA and CDR2 SQIVND (reference sequence). CDR3 bases: TGTGCCAGTGTAGCAAGGGGGCCGCTATCAGATACGCAGTATTTT. Amino acid sequence: CASVARGPLSDTQYF.

The chain couples TRBV6-6 to TRBJ1-1; D unclear. Germline assignment: CDR1 MNHNY and CDR2 SVGAGI (reference sequence). The length of the CDR3 is 16 residues. V was trimmed by 4 bases and J by 0 bases, leaving 15 bases between them. The CDR3 here is CASSSPKVDMNTEAFF. In DNA, the CDR3 is TGTGCCAGCAGTTCCCCAAAAGTAGACATGAACACTGAAGCTTTCTTT.

V and J are TRBV27 and TRBJ2-7; 8 bases are shared with TRBD1. V lost 5 bases to trimming and J lost 2 bases; unmatched junction nucleotides: 11. This CDR3 spans 16 amino acids. Germline V gene sequence: CDR1 MNHEY, CDR2 SMNVEV (reference sequence). CDR3: CASSRHTGQEAYEQYF. CDR3 coding DNA: TGTGCCAGCAGTCGTCATACGGGACAGGAAGCCTACGAGCAGTACTTC.

The chain joins TRBV6-2 or TRBV6-3 to TRBJ2-1; TRBD1 matches at 9 bases. The CDR3 runs to 15 residues. Germline V gene data show CDR1 as MNHEY and CDR2 as SVGEGT. V trimming: 5 bases; J trimming: 7 bases; junction bases outside the gene matches: 9. The CDR3 protein is CASSKAQGARNEQFF. In DNA form, the CDR3 reads TGTGCCAGCAGTAAGGCACAGGGGGCGCGGAATGAGCAGTTCTTC.

The V gene is TRBV2, the J gene TRBJ2-7, with a weak D call TRBD1 (5 bases). This CDR3 has 12 residues. Germline V gene lookup returns CDR1 SNHLY and CDR2 FYNNEI. Trimming removed 11 bases at V and 1 base at J, with 12 bases between. The CDR3 DNA follows: TGTGCCGGGGCCCCCGGGTCCTACGAGCAGTACTTC. It specifies CAGAPGSYEQYF.

This sequence joins TRBV28 and TRBJ2-7, with 9 positions matching TRBD1. Per the germline V gene, CDR1 is MDHEN and CDR2 is SYDVKM. This CDR3 is 14 amino acids long. J was trimmed by 8 bases and V by 6 bases; bases with no gene match: 11. CDR3 nucleotide sequence: TGTGCCAGCAGGACCGGGACAGGGAGCCATAAGCAGTACTTC. Translated: CASRTGTGSHKQYF.

This chain uses TRBV18 with TRBJ2-3; maybe TRBD1 (5 bases). The V end lost 2 bases, the J end lost 3 bases, and 15 bases lay between the germline ends. There are 16 residues in the CDR3. Germline V lookup: CDR1 KGHSH, CDR2 LQKENI. CDR3 coding DNA: TGTGCCAGCTCACCAGACGGCAGGGCCCTTACAGATACGCAGTATTTT. It encodes CASSPDGRALTDTQYF. Full variable domain (outside the CDR3, taken from reference TRBV18 and TRBJ2-3): NAGVMQNPRHLVRRRGQEARLRCSPMKGHSHVYWYRQLPEEGLKFMVYLQKENIIDESGMPKERFSAEFPKEGPSILRIQQVVRGDSAAYFCASSPDGRALTDTQYFGPGTRLTVL.

The genes are TRBV29-1 and TRBJ1-2; 9 positions match TRBD1. CDR1 is SQVTM and CDR2 is ANQGSEA in the germline V gene. This CDR3 has 18 residues. V lost 0 bases, J lost 4 bases, and 15 bases stayed unmatched. The DNA of the CDR3 is TGCAGCGTTGAAGATGGATCGGGACAGGGCCCAACAGGCTATGGCTACACCTTC. It translates to CSVEDGSGQGPTGYGYTF.

There are a few counts of this clone. The sample holds other DNA sequences that translate to the same CDR3. J is TRBJ1-1 and V is TRBV2; possible D gene TRBD1, 5 bases. Germline V lookup: CDR1 SNHLY, CDR2 FYNNEI. Trimming cost V 7 bases and J 1 base, with 10 bases left between them. The CDR3 loop spans 13 amino acids. The chain's CDR3 is CASTVGENTEAFF. CDR3 in DNA: TGTGCCAGCACGGTAGGGGAGAACACTGAAGCTTTCTTT.

CDR3 sequence (DNA): TGTGCCAGCAGCTTCTCACGGACTAGCGGGGGTTTAGACACCGGGGAGCTGTTTTTT. It yields the protein CASSFSRTSGGLDTGELFF. The gene calls are TRBV5-6 and TRBJ2-2, with 13 bases aligning to TRBD2. The length of the CDR3 is 19 residues. Germline trimming cut 2 bases from V and 3 bases from J; bases unmatched to any gene: 10. In germline, CDR1 is SGHDT, CDR2 YYEEEE. Combining the CDR3 with reference TRBV5-6 and TRBJ2-2 gives the whole variable domain DAGVTQSPTHLIKTRGQQVTLRCSPKSGHDTVSWYQQALGQGPQFIFQYYEEEERQRGNFPDRFSGHQFPNYSSELNVNALLLGDSALYLCASSFSRTSGGLDTGELFFGEGSRLTVL.

The chain carries TRBV7-8 and TRBJ2-7; D is possibly TRBD2 (6 bases). This CDR3 region has 17 residues. Trimming cost V 1 base and J 5 bases, with 21 bases left between them. Germline V gives CDR1 SGHVS, CDR2 FQNEAQ. The CDR3 spells CASSLELRRGYYDEQYF. CDR3 in DNA: TGTGCCAGCAGCTTAGAACTTAGGAGGGGATATTATGACGAGCAGTACTTC.

This clone showed up just a few times. The rearrangement uses TRBV4-3 and TRBJ1-2, with 11 nucleotides matching TRBD1. J lost 4 bases, V lost 0 bases, and 4 bases had no gene match. The germline V gene encodes CDR1 LGHNA and CDR2 YSLEER. This CDR3 spans 16 amino acids. This CDR3 reads CASSQDRTGGTYGYTF. The CDR3 nucleotides are TGCGCCAGCAGCCAAGACCGGACAGGGGGCACCTATGGCTACACCTTC.

This chain connects TRBV6-5 to TRBJ2-7, with TRBD1 matching over 8 bases. V was clipped by 1 base and J by 3 bases; unmatched bases: 5. The CDR3 runs 15 residues. CDR1 and CDR2 from the germline V gene are MNHEY and SVGAGI. The CDR3 region has the DNA TGTGCCAGCAGTTACTTTAGGACAGGGAACTACGAGCAGTACTTC. Protein: CASSYFRTGNYEQYF.

The chain combines TRBV12-5 with TRBJ2-2; D is possibly TRBD1 (6 bases). This CDR3 contains 11 residues. Trimming left V 7 bases short and J 6 bases short, with 6 bases between. The germline CDR1 and CDR2 sequences are LGHNT and FRNRAP. The CDR3 nucleotides read TGTGCTAGTGCAGGGGCCGGGGAGCTGTTTTTT. Its protein is CASAGAGELFF.

V and J are TRBV5-1 and TRBJ2-3; D is perhaps TRBD2 (6 bases). V lost 5 bases and J 1 base, leaving 17 bases between the germline ends. The CDR3 has 16 residues. Germline loops: CDR1 SGHRS, CDR2 YFSETQ. Here the CDR3 DNA reads TGCGCCAGCAGTCCAAGGACCGGGGAGGGCACAGATACGCAGTATTTT. Amino acid sequence: CASSPRTGEGTDTQYF.

CDR3 residues: CASSFPSTDTQYF. As DNA, the CDR3 is TGCGCCAGCAGCTTTCCTAGCACAGATACGCAGTATTTT. The J gene is TRBJ2-3, the V gene TRBV5-1; D gene ambiguous. Trimming pared 2 bases from V and 0 bases from J, leaving 4 bases between. Germline V gene lookup returns CDR1 SGHRS and CDR2 YFSETQ. There are 13 residues in the CDR3.

The chain combines TRBV6-2 or TRBV6-3 with TRBJ2-5, with D maybe TRBD2 (7 bases). CDR1 is MNHEY, CDR2 SVGEGT, per germline. The germline V and J ends were trimmed by 2 bases and 3 bases, with 13 bases remaining between them. The CDR3 totals 15 residues. The CDR3 DNA follows: TGTGCCAGCAGTTACGTGGGGGGGCCTAAAGAGACCCAGTACTTC. This codes for CASSYVGGPKETQYF.

The chain employs TRBV6-5 and TRBJ1-5, with TRBD1 matching 7 bases. Per the germline V gene, CDR1 is MNHEY and CDR2 is SVGAGI. The CDR3 has 15 residues. Trimming took 10 bases from V and 3 from J; bases not matched to a gene: 12. The CDR3 DNA sequence: TGTGCCACCGCACCTCGGGGACAGTACAATCAGCCCCAGCATTTT. Translating it yields CATAPRGQYNQPQHF.

The rearrangement uses TRBV6-1 and TRBJ1-4; TRBD1 matches 9 bases. CDR1 MNHNS and CDR2 SASEGT come from the germline V gene. Trimming cost V 4 bases and J 4 bases; bases outside gene matches: 10. The CDR3 has 17 amino acids. Here the CDR3 DNA reads TGTGCCAGCAGTGCATCCGGGACAGGGAGGAGTAATGAAAAACTGTTTTTT. As protein: CASSASGTGRSNEKLFF.